A selection of T cell receptor beta chains follows, all from one sample in a study of cytomegalovirus exposure and HLA in healthy donors. Here immunoSEQ multiplex PCR was the method, and the copy in TCRdb shows in-frame clones only, minus some. This table holds some 130,000 clones, approximately 85% found once. Specimen: PBMCs. The receptors come from a boy younger than 18 in good health and CMV-seronegative. Both conserved end residues are part of each CDR3. The D gene is left open where the match is weak. Some rows mark clone size as missing; the rest say once, few, many or name a class of expanded clone.

size	D	V	J	CDR3	DNA
-	-	TRBV21-1	TRBJ1-1	CASCRPYRVNTEAFF	TGTGCCAGTTGTCGTCCCTACAGGGTGAACACTGAAGCTTTCTTT
once	TRBD2	TRBV27	TRBJ2-7	CASSLLRGALSYEQYF	TGTGCCAGCAGTTTATTGCGGGGGGCTCTATCCTACGAGCAGTACTTC
-	-	TRBV27	TRBJ1-2	CASSLRGGGNYGYTF	TGTGCCAGCAGTTTACGGGGAGGGGGGAACTATGGCTACACCTTC
-	TRBD2	TRBV6-1	TRBJ2-2	CASSEVASGRSGELFF	TGTGCCAGCAGTGAAGTTGCTAGCGGGAGATCCGGGGAGCTGTTTTTT
once	TRBD2	TRBV9	TRBJ2-7	CASSGDGGYEQYF	TGTGCCAGCAGCGGGGACGGGGGGTACGAGCAGTACTTC
-	TRBD1	TRBV6-1	TRBJ1-1	CASSEVRQGNTEAFF	TGTGCCAGCAGTGAAGTAAGACAGGGGAACACTGAAGCTTTCTTT
once	-	TRBV4-1	TRBJ1-1	CASSHADTPGTEAFF	TGCGCCAGCAGCCACGCAGACACCCCAGGGACTGAAGCTTTCTTT
-	TRBD1	TRBV9	TRBJ1-2	CASSVGGQGLTEGGYTF	TGTGCCAGCAGCGTAGGTGGACAGGGCCTTACAGAGGGTGGCTACACCTTC
-	-	TRBV5-1	TRBJ2-7	CASSLDRELYF	TGCGCCAGCAGCTTGGACAGGGAACTGTACTTC
-	TRBD1	TRBV7-2	TRBJ1-4	CASSLHSQGDRGQEKLFF	TGTGCCAGCAGCTTGCACTCCCAAGGGGACAGGGGCCAGGAAAAACTGTTTTTT
-	TRBD1	TRBV18	TRBJ2-7	CASSLPEQGYSYEQYF	TGTGCCAGCTCCCTCCCAGAACAGGGGTATTCCTACGAGCAGTACTTC
-	TRBD2	TRBV6-6	TRBJ2-3	CASRTSGNTDTQYF	TGTGCCAGCAGGACTAGCGGGAACACAGATACGCAGTATTTT
-	TRBD2	TRBV9	TRBJ2-3	CASSVEASGEDTQYF	TGTGCCAGCAGCGTAGAGGCTAGCGGGGAGGATACGCAGTATTTT
-	TRBD1	TRBV13	TRBJ2-7	CASSLGQNWDEQYF	TGTGCCAGCAGCTTGGGACAGAATTGGGACGAGCAGTACTTC
-	TRBD1	TRBV4-2	TRBJ1-5	CASSQENQGVQPQHF	TGTGCCAGCAGCCAAGAAAATCAGGGGGTTCAGCCCCAGCATTTT
-	-	TRBV29-1	TRBJ1-2	CSVGEARYGYTF	TGCAGCGTTGGGGAGGCTCGCTATGGCTACACCTTC
-	-	TRBV7-3	TRBJ2-3	CASSLRGWSDTDTQYF	TGTGCCAGCAGCTTAAGGGGCTGGAGTGACACAGATACGCAGTATTTT
-	TRBD2	TRBV2	TRBJ2-7	CAGTPGLASREQYF	TGTGCCGGAACCCCGGGACTAGCGAGTAGGGAGCAGTACTTC
-	-	TRBV5-1	TRBJ1-1	CASSRMEDRRSMNTEAFF	TGCGCCAGCAGCCGGATGGAGGACCGCCGGTCCATGAACACTGAAGCTTTCTTT
-	-	TRBV30	TRBJ1-1	CAWSPPGPTEAFF	TGTGCCTGGAGCCCCCCTGGGCCCACTGAAGCTTTCTTT
-	-	TRBV6-5	TRBJ2-6	CASSRDSSGANVLTF	TGTGCCAGCAGTCGTGACAGCTCTGGGGCCAACGTCCTGACTTTC
-	-	TRBV5-4	TRBJ2-5	CASSPQRSQETQYF	TGTGCCAGCAGCCCGCAGCGGTCCCAAGAGACCCAGTACTTC
once	TRBD2	TRBV4-3	TRBJ2-2	CASSRGGRAVGELFF	TGCGCCAGCAGCCGGGGCGGGAGGGCCGTCGGGGAGCTGTTTTTT
-	TRBD2	TRBV7-2	TRBJ2-7	CASSLGGGGRTFLYF	TGTGCCAGCAGTTTAGGGGGGGGCGGGAGGACGTTCTTGTACTTC
-	TRBD2	TRBV4-1	TRBJ2-5	CASSQDPSGATETQYF	TGCGCCAGCAGCCAAGATCCTAGCGGGGCAACGGAGACCCAGTACTTC
-	TRBD2	TRBV4-2	TRBJ2-5	CASSQGLRAGGVQETQYF	TGTGCCAGCAGCCAAGGGCTTCGAGCGGGGGGGGTTCAAGAGACCCAGTACTTC
-	TRBD1	TRBV9	TRBJ2-7	CASSVGQGAAYEQYF	TGTGCCAGCAGCGTAGGACAGGGGGCCGCGTACGAGCAGTACTTC
-	-	TRBV27	TRBJ1-2	CASAREANYGYTF	TGTGCCAGCGCCCGGGAGGCAAACTATGGCTACACCTTC
-	-	TRBV2	TRBJ1-6	CASTSREGYNSPLHF	TGTGCCAGCACTAGCCGAGAGGGTTATAATTCACCCCTCCACTTT
-	TRBD1	TRBV30	TRBJ1-1	CAWSATGRGGAFF	TGTGCCTGGAGTGCAACAGGGAGAGGGGGCGCTTTCTTT
-	TRBD2	TRBV4-1	TRBJ2-3	CASSPAAGGTDTQYF	TGCGCCAGCAGCCCCGCCGCGGGGGGCACAGATACGCAGTATTTT
-	-	TRBV9	TRBJ1-6	CASSVENRNSPLHF	TGTGCCAGCAGCGTAGAAAACAGAAATTCACCCCTCCACTTT
-	TRBD1	TRBV6-5	TRBJ1-1	CASSRQGMNTEAFF	TGTGCCAGCAGTCGACAGGGGATGAACACTGAAGCTTTCTTT
-	-	TRBV9	TRBJ1-2	CASSLIPGTGGGYTF	TGTGCCAGCAGCTTAATCCCCGGGACCGGGGGGGGCTACACCTTC
-	TRBD1	TRBV5-1	TRBJ1-1	CASSLGTDTNTEAFF	TGCGCCAGCAGCCTAGGGACAGATACGAACACTGAAGCTTTCTTT
-	TRBD1	TRBV29-1	TRBJ2-6	CSVRGQGASPTGANVLTF	TGCAGCGTTCGAGGTCAGGGGGCTTCACCAACTGGGGCCAACGTCCTGACTTTC
-	-	TRBV7-3	TRBJ1-2	CASSLGLGTNYGYTF	TGTGCCAGCAGCTTAGGACTGGGGACTAACTATGGCTACACCTTC
-	TRBD2	TRBV6-1	TRBJ2-3	CASREGLAADTQYF	TGTGCCAGCAGGGAGGGACTAGCGGCAGATACGCAGTATTTT
-	-	TRBV7-2	TRBJ1-1	CASSLAASRGAFF	TGTGCCAGCAGCTTAGCGGCCTCTCGGGGAGCTTTCTTT
-	TRBD2	TRBV7-7	TRBJ2-5	CASSHSGGETQYF	TGTGCCAGCAGCCATTCCGGGGGGGAGACCCAGTACTTC
-	-	TRBV13	TRBJ2-7	CASSPPGQRRYEQYF	TGTGCCAGCAGCCCGCCAGGACAGCGCCGATACGAGCAGTACTTC
-	-	TRBV6-5	TRBJ2-1	CASSYGSGDEQFF	TGTGCCAGCAGTTACGGGTCGGGGGATGAGCAGTTCTTC
few	TRBD1	TRBV10-3	TRBJ1-1	CAIMDRGQGRAFF	TGTGCCATCATGGACAGGGGGCAAGGTCGGGCTTTCTTT
-	TRBD1	TRBV5-4	TRBJ2-7	CASSSRDRGDEQYF	TGTGCCAGCAGCTCCCGGGACAGGGGTGACGAGCAGTACTTC
once	-	TRBV9	TRBJ1-6	CASSVDNRNSPLHF	TGTGCCAGCAGCGTAGACAACAGGAATTCACCCCTCCACTTT
-	-	TRBV5-1	TRBJ2-2	CASSLAGTPNTGELFF	TGCGCCAGCAGCTTGGCCGGGACACCCAACACCGGGGAGCTGTTTTTT
-	TRBD2	TRBV5-1	TRBJ2-3	CASSLSGGGDADTQYF	TGCGCCAGCAGCTTGAGCGGGGGGGGAGACGCAGATACGCAGTATTTT
-	-	TRBV5-1	TRBJ2-1	CASSSRTEQFF	TGCGCCAGCAGCTCCCGGACAGAGCAGTTCTTC
-	-	TRBV4-1	TRBJ1-4	CASSQAGLGEKLFF	TGCGCCAGCAGCCAAGCGGGTCTCGGAGAAAAACTGTTTTTT
-	TRBD2	TRBV6-6	TRBJ2-7	CASSYPSAGGTYEQYF	TGTGCCAGCAGTTACCCGTCAGCGGGGGGAACCTACGAGCAGTACTTC
-	TRBD2	TRBV30	TRBJ2-7	CAWSGRLAGVSPYEQYF	TGTGCCTGGAGTGGTCGGCTAGCGGGAGTGTCTCCTTACGAGCAGTACTTC
-	-	TRBV27	TRBJ2-1	CASNPRQGGPSSYNEQFF	TGTGCCAGCAATCCTAGGCAGGGGGGCCCTAGCTCCTACAATGAGCAGTTCTTC